This T cell receptor beta chain was profiled in a study of blood T cell repertoires in COVID-19. Study-level information: COVID-19 samples, acute and convalescent, were from the United States, Italy and Spain. T cells, B-cell-depleted T cells, or PBMCs provided the cDNA or gDNA that served as material.

Participants had their cohort set by participant-reported clinical history. Methods used by the authors: Estimation of nucleated cell counts was performed using reference gene primer amplification. TCRdb's table, derived via immunoSEQ multiplex PCR, lists solely in-frame clones and lacks some. V and J calls and clone size are those listed in that table; D and trimming were worked out from the DNA. This repertoire shows around 300,000 clones, about 88% found once; its top ten account for around 3%. Germline V gene data show CDR1 as GTSNPN and CDR2 as SVGIG (reference sequence). Trimming pared 3 bases from V and 4 bases from J, leaving 6 bases between. The CDR3 contains 11 residues.

V is TRBV30 and J is TRBJ1-2; D gene ambiguous. This receptor was obtained from a woman in her forties or fifties who had recovered from COVID-19. Sequencing used PBMCs or T cells enriched from blood (not recorded which). The CDR3, as DNA: TGTGCCTGGAGGGAGGCCTATGGCTACACCTTC. Translating it yields CAWREAYGYTF.